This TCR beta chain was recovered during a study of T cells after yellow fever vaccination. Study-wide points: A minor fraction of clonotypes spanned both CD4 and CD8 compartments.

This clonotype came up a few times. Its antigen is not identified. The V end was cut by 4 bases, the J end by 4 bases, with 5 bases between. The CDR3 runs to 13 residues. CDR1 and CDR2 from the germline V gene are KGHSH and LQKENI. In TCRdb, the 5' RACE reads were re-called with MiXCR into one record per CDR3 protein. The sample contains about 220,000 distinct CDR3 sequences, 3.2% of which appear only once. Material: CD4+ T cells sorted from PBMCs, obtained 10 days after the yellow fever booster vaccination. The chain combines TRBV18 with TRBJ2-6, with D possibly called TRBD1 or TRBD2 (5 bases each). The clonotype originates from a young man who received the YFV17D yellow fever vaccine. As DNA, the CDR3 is TGTGCCAGCTCACGGGACGGGGCCAACGTCCTGACTTTC. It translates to CASSRDGANVLTF.